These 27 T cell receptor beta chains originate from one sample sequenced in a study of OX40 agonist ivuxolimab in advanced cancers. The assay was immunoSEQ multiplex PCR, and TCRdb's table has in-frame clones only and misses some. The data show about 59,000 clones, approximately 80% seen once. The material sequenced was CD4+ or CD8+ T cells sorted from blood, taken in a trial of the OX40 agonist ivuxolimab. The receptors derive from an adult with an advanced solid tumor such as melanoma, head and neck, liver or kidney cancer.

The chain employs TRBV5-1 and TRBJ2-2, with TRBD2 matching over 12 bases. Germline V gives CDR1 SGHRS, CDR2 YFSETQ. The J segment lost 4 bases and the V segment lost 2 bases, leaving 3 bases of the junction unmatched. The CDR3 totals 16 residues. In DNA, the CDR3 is TGCGCCAGCAGCTTACTGACTAGCGGGGGCACCGGGGAGCTGTTTTTT. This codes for CASSLLTSGGTGELFF.

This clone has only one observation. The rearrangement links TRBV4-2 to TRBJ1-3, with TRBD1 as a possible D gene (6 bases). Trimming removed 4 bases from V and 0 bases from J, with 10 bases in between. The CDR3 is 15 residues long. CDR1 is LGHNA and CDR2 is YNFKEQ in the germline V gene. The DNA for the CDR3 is TGTGCCAGCAGCCCGGGGGGGCCCTCTGGAAACACCATATATTTT. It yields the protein CASSPGGPSGNTIYF.

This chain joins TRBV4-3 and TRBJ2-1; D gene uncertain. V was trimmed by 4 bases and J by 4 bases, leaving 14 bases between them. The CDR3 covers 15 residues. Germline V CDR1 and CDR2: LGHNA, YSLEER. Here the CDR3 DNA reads TGCGCCAGCAGCCCATCCTTAATTCGATACAATGAGCAGTTCTTC. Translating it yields CASSPSLIRYNEQFF.

The CDR3 sequence: CASKRQWSGVGTDTQYF. The CDR3 coding sequence is TGCGCCAGCAAGAGACAGTGGAGCGGAGTTGGCACAGATACGCAGTATTTT. V is TRBV5-1 and J is TRBJ2-3, with D perhaps being TRBD1 or TRBD2 (5 bases each). There are 17 residues in the CDR3. CDR1 is SGHRS and CDR2 is YFSETQ in the germline V gene. The V end lost 6 bases, the J end lost 1 base, and 21 bases lay between the germline ends.

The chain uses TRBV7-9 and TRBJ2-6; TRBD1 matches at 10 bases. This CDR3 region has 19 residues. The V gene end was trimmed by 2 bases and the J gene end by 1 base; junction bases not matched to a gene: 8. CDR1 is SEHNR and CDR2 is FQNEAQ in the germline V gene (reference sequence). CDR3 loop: CASSLKGDRGMSGANVLTF. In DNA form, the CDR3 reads TGTGCCAGCAGCTTAAAGGGGGACAGGGGTATGTCTGGGGCCAACGTCCTGACTTTC.

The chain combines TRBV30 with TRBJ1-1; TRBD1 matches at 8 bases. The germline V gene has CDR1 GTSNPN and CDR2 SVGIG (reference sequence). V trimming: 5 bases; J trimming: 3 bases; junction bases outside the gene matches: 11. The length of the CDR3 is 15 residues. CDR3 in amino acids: CAWHPGQGLYTEAFF. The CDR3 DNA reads TGTGCCTGGCATCCAGGACAGGGATTATACACTGAAGCTTTCTTT.

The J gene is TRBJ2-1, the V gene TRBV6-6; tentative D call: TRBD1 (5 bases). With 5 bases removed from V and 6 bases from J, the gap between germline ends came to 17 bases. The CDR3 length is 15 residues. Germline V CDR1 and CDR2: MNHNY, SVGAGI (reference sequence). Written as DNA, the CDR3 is TGTGCCAGCAGTGGAAGGACAACTCTGAGCAATGAGCAGTTCTTC. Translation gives CASSGRTTLSNEQFF.

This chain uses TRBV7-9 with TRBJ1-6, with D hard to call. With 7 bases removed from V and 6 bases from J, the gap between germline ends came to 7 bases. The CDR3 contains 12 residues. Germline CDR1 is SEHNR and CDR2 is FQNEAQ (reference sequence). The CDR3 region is CASMGSNSPLHF. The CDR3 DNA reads TGTGCCAGCATGGGCAGTAATTCACCCCTCCACTTT.

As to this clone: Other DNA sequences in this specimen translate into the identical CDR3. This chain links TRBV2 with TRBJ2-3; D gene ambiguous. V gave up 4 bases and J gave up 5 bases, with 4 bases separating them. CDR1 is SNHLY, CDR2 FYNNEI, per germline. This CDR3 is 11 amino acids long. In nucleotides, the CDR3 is TGTGCCAGCAGTGTCGTAGATACGCAGTATTTT. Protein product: CASSVVDTQYF.

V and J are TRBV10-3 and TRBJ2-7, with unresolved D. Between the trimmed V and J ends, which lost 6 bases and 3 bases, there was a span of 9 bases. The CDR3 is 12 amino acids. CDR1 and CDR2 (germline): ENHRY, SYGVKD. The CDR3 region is CAIRAGDYEQYF. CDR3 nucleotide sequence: TGTGCCATCAGGGCAGGCGACTACGAGCAGTACTTC.

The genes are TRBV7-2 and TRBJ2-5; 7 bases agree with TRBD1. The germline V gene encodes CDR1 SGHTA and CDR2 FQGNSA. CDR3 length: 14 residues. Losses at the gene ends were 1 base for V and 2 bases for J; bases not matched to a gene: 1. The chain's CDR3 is CASSLGTGQETQYF. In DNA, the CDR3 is TGTGCCAGCAGCTTAGGGACAGGACAAGAGACCCAGTACTTC.

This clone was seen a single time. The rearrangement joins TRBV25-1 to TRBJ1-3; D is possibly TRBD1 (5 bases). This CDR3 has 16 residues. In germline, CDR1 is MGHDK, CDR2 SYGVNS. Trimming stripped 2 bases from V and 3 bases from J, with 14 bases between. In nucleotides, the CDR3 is TGTGCCAGCAGTGAAAGGGGCAGGGCTGGTGGAAACACCATATATTTT. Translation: CASSERGRAGGNTIYF.

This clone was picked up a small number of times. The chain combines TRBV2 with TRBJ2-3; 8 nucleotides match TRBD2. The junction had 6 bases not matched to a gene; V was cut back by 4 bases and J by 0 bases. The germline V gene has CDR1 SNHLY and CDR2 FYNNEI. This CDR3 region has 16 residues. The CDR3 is CASSGASGSSTDTQYF. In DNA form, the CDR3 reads TGTGCCAGCAGTGGGGCTAGCGGGTCTAGCACAGATACGCAGTATTTT.

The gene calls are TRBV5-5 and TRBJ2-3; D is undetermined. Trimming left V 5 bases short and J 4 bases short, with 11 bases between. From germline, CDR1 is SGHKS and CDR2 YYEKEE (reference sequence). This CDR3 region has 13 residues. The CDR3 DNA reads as TGTGCCAGCAGGGCTGCTAGTTCAGATACGCAGTATTTT. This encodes CASRAASSDTQYF.

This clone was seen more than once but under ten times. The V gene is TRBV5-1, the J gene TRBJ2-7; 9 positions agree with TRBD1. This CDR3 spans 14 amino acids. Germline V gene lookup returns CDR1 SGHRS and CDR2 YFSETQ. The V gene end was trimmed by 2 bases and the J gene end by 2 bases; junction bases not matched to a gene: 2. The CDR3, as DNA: TGCGCCAGCAGCTTCCGGGACAGGGCCTACGAGCAGTACTTC. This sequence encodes CASSFRDRAYEQYF. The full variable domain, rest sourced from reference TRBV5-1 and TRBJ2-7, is KAGVTQTPRYLIKTRGQQVTLSCSPISGHRSVSWYQQTPGQGLQFLFEYFSETQRNKGNFPGRFSGRQFSNSRSEMNVSTLELGDSALYLCASSFRDRAYEQYFGPGTRLTVT.

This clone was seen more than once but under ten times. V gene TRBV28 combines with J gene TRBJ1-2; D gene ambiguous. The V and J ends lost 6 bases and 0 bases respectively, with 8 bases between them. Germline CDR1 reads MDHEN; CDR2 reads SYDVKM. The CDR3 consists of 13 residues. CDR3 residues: CASRTGANYGYTF. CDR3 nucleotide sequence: TGTGCCAGCAGGACCGGAGCTAACTATGGCTACACCTTC.

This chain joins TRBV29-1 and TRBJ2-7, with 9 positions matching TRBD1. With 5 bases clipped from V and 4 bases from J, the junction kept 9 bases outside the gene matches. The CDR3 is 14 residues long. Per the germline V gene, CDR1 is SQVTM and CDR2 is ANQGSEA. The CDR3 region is CSVYTGTGFYEQYF. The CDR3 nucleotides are TGCAGCGTTTACACCGGGACAGGGTTTTACGAGCAGTACTTC.

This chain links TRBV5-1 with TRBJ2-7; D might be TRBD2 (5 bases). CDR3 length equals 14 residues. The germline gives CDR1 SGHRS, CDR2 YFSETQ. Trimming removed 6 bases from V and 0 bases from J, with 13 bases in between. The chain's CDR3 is CASTSGETSYEQYF. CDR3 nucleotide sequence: TGCGCCAGCACCTCCGGGGAGACCTCCTACGAGCAGTACTTC.

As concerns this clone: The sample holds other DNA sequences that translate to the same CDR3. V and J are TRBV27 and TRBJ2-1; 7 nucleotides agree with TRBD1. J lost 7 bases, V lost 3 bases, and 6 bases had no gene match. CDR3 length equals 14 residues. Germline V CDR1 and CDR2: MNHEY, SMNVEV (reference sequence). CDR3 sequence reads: CASSFTGTVNEQFF. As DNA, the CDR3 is TGTGCCAGCAGTTTCACCGGGACAGTTAATGAGCAGTTCTTC.

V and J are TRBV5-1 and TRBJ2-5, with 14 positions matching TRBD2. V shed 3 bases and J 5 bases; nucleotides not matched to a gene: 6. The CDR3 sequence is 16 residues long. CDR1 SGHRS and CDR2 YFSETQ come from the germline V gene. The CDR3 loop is CASSSGLAGVGETQYF. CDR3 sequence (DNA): TGCGCCAGCAGCTCGGGACTAGCGGGAGTGGGGGAGACCCAGTACTTC.

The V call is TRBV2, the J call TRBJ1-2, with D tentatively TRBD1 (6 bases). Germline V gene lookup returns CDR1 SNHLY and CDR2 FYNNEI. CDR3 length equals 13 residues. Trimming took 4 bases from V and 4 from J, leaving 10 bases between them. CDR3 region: CASSGGASYGYTF. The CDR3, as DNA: TGTGCCAGCAGTGGGGGGGCAAGCTATGGCTACACCTTC.

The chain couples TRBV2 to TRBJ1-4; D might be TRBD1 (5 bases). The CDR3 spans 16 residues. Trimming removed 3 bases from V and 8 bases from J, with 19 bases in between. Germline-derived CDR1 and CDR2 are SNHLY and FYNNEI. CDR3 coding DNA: TGTGCCAGCAGTGATTCCGCGGGGCCCCGGGGGGAAAAACTGTTTTTT. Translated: CASSDSAGPRGEKLFF.

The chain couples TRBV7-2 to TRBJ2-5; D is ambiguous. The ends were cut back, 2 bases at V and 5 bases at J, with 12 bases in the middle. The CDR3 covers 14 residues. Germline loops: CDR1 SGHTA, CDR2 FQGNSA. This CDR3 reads CASSLRSTIETQYF. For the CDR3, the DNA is TGTGCCAGCAGCTTAAGGAGCACTATTGAGACCCAGTACTTC.

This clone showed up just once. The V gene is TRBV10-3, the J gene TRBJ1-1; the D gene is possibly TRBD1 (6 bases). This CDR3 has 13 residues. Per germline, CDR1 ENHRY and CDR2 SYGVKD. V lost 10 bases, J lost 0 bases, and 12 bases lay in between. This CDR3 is CASRQDMNTEAFF. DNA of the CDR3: TGTGCCAGCCGACAGGATATGAACACTGAAGCTTTCTTT.

This CDR3 reads CASSPEGGGIREQFF. The CDR3 nucleotides read TGCGCCAGCAGCCCGGAGGGGGGGGGAATACGGGAGCAGTTCTTC. The chain carries TRBV5-1 and TRBJ2-1; a possible D gene is TRBD2 (7 bases). V shed 4 bases and J shed 10 bases, with 21 bases lying between them. The CDR3 is 15 residues long. Germline values: CDR1 SGHRS, CDR2 YFSETQ.

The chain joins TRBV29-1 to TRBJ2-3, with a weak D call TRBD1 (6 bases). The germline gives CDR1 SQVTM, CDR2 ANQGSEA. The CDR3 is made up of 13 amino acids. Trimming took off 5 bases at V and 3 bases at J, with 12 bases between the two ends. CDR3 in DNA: TGCAGCGTTCAGGGGTTTAGTACAGATACGCAGTATTTT. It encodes CSVQGFSTDTQYF.

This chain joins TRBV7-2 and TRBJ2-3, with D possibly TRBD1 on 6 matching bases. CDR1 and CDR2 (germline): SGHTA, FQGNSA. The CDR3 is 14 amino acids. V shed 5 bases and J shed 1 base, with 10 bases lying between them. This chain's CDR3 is CASSRRTGTDTQYF. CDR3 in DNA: TGTGCCAGCAGCAGACGGACAGGCACAGATACGCAGTATTTT.